Given below is one T cell receptor beta chain in context. As yet, its antigen is unknown. Cells defined as naive were viable CD3+CD4+ or CD3+CD8+ and CCR7+CD45RA+CD45RO-CD95-CD27+CD28+. The sample belongs to a study of T cells after posttransplantation cyclophosphamide. Method: immunoSEQ multiplex PCR; TCRdb's copy keeps in-frame clones and lacks some. The table has roughly 20,000 clones, over 95% seen once. Findings and caveats of the study: TRB clonality was highly associated with recipient CMV seropositivity and reactivation.

The CDR3 contains 14 residues. The germline V gene has CDR1 MGHRA and CDR2 YSYEKL. Trimming stripped 1 base from V and 5 bases from J, with 11 bases between. This TCR came from a man aged 35-49 years in good health, CMV-negative, and a related stem cell transplant donor. The sample comprised naive CD4+ T cells sorted from PBMCs. V gene TRBV4-1 combines with J gene TRBJ2-5, with D maybe TRBD1 (5 bases). In nucleotides, the CDR3 is TGCGCCAGCAGCCAAGCAGGGCTCTGGGAGACCCAGTACTTC. Its protein product is CASSQAGLWETQYF.